The T cell receptor beta chain described here comes from a study of T cells in Graves' hyperthyroidism and ophthalmopathy. Study-wide results and caveats: In the analysis, a 13 V-J model separated ophthalmopathy from stable hyperthyroidism. Ophthalmopathy was model-predicted a median approximately 6.9 months pre-onset.

TCR beta CDR3 regions were amplified from RNA. An initial round of RT-PCR targeting the TCR CDR3 relied on the HTBI primer set. TCRdb re-called the multiplex PCR reads through MiXCR, storing one row per CDR3 protein. This table has roughly 350,000 distinct CDR3 sequences, approximately 13% appearing once. Hyperthyroidism patients were newly diagnosed, had disease duration under 2 months, and were aged 18 to 65 years. The authors obtained PBMCs from 9 to 10 ml of fresh peripheral blood. Ten or more counts support this clonotype. The antigen is undetermined. Germline loops: CDR1 MDHEN, CDR2 SYDVKM. With 6 bases clipped from V and 0 bases from J, the junction kept 3 bases outside the gene matches. This CDR3 comprises 15 residues.

The chain couples TRBV28 to TRBJ2-2; 8 bases match TRBD1. The sequenced sample consisted of blood. The source of this sequence is a woman aged 25 to 39 with Graves' hyperthyroidism. CDR3 protein: CASSRTGSNTGELFF. The CDR3 nucleotides read TGTGCCAGCAGCCGGACAGGGTCGAACACCGGGGAGCTGTTTTTT.